This T cell receptor (beta chain) was recovered during a study of sequential checkpoint blockade in melanoma. For the study at large: Randomization was 1:1 between first-line nivolumab→ipilimumab and ipilimumab→nivolumab. Each arm's sequence ended with maintenance nivolumab.

Using immunoSEQ multiplex PCR, the repertoire was profiled, and TCRdb retains in-frame clones only, with some absent. The sample consists of around 39,000 clones, almost 85% of them appearing once. As for treatment: randomized to nivolumab then ipilimumab (arm A) or the reverse (arm B). Live CD3+CD8+ CD19− CD56− cells were sorted from PBMCs. Germline V gene sequence: CDR1 MNHEY, CDR2 SMNVEV (reference sequence). The CDR3 sequence is 16 residues long. Trimming took 5 bases from V and 5 from J; bases not matched to a gene: 12. The sequencing used CD8+ T cells sorted from blood (inferred from file names), collected from a patient given nivolumab and ipilimumab in sequence. The receptor was derived from a human donor with melanoma. The V call is TRBV27, the J call TRBJ2-1; 7 nucleotides align to TRBD1. CDR3 sequence (DNA): TGTGCCAGCAGTCTCCCTAATTACAGGGGAAACAATGAGCAGTTCTTC. This translates into CASSLPNYRGNNEQFF.